A selection of T cell receptor beta chains follows, all from one sample in a study of blood T cell repertoires in COVID-19. The protocol was immunoSEQ multiplex PCR, while the TCRdb copy is restricted to in-frame clones and leaves out a portion. The sample shows 400,000 or so clones, around 87% of them seen only once. Sequenced: PBMCs or T cells enriched from blood (not recorded which). Receptors were obtained from a man aged 35 to 55 in a cohort exposed to, infected with or recovered from COVID-19 (not recorded which). Both conserved end residues are part of each CDR3. A D gene is named only where the DNA matches it firmly. Only some rows state a clone size, as once, few, many or a class for expanded clones.

d_call clone_size j_call v_call cdr3_aa cdr3_nt
NA few TRBJ2-7 TRBV4-1 CASSQGYRRDEQYF TGCGCCAGCAGCCAAGGATACAGGAGGGACGAGCAGTACTTC
TRBD1 NA TRBJ1-5 TRBV7-9 CASSLQGGVQPQHF TGTGCCAGCAGCTTACAAGGGGGCGTTCAGCCCCAGCATTTT
TRBD2 NA TRBJ2-7 TRBV5-1 CASSSGTSGSYEQYF TGCGCCAGCAGTTCAGGGACTAGCGGTTCCTACGAGCAGTACTTC
NA NA TRBJ1-6 TRBV6-5 CASSTGLGNSPLHF TGTGCCAGCAGTACCGGGTTGGGTAATTCACCCCTCCACTTT
NA NA TRBJ1-5 TRBV30 CAWSRGVGPNQPQHF TGTGCCTGGAGTAGGGGTGTCGGCCCCAATCAGCCCCAGCATTTT
TRBD1 NA TRBJ1-6 TRBV6-5 CASSRQGANSPLHF TGTGCCAGCAGCAGACAGGGGGCGAATTCACCCCTCCACTTT
NA NA TRBJ1-5 TRBV3-1/TRBV3-2 CASSQDLVENQPQHF TGTGCCAGCAGCCAAGATTTGGTAGAAAATCAGCCCCAGCATTTT
NA NA TRBJ2-7 TRBV18 CASSPRSRRGSYEQYF TGTGCCAGCTCACCAAGGTCCCGACGGGGTAGCTACGAGCAGTACTTC
TRBD1 NA TRBJ1-1 TRBV4-1 CASSQGQGREAFF TGCGCCAGCAGCCAAGGACAGGGACGTGAAGCTTTCTTT
TRBD1 NA TRBJ1-2 TRBV6-4 CASSIDRGHGYTF TGTGCCAGCAGCATAGACAGGGGGCATGGCTACACCTTC
TRBD1 NA TRBJ2-7 TRBV27 CASSGVDRGLYEQYF TGTGCCAGCAGTGGAGTCGACAGGGGGCTCTACGAGCAGTACTTC
TRBD1 NA TRBJ1-6 TRBV4-1 CASSRTTGVGSPLHF TGCGCCAGCAGCCGAACTACAGGGGTTGGTTCACCCCTCCACTTT
TRBD1 NA TRBJ1-6 TRBV3-1/TRBV3-2 CASSRSTGTGSSYNSPLHF TGTGCCAGCAGCCGATCAACCGGGACAGGGAGCTCCTATAATTCACCCCTCCACTTT
TRBD2 NA TRBJ2-3 TRBV6-5 CASTSGSGLDTQYF TGTGCCAGTACTAGCGGGAGTGGTCTGGATACGCAGTATTTT
TRBD2 NA TRBJ2-2 TRBV4-1 CASSHPAGANTGELFF TGCGCCAGCAGCCACCCAGCGGGAGCGAACACCGGGGAGCTGTTTTTT